These 8 T cell receptor beta chains were all obtained from the same sample, sequenced in a study of a mutant IDH1 vaccine in newly diagnosed glioma. Specified time point: baseline, week 1 (first vaccination visit). Treatment specified: pre-vaccination baseline after standard-of-care therapy. Clones were read by immunoSEQ multiplex PCR, and TCRdb kept only the in-frame ones, dropping some. Of tens of thousands of clones in the sample, roughly four fifths were seen once. The sequences come from PBMCs, collected from a glioma patient treated with radiotherapy, temozolomide or both. These receptors were taken from a woman aged 50 to 65 with glioma.

The V and J genes are TRBV18 and TRBJ1-2, with TRBD1 identical over 10 bases. V gave up 3 bases and J gave up 8 bases; unmatched junction bases: 6. The CDR3 length is 14 residues. Germline V gene data show CDR1 as KGHSH and CDR2 as LQKENI. CDR3 residues: CASSPGTGDRGYTF. In nucleotides, the CDR3 is TGTGCCAGCTCACCCGGGACAGGGGATCGCGGCTACACCTTC.

The genes are TRBV27 and TRBJ2-2; 9 nucleotides align to TRBD1. The J segment lost 7 bases and the V segment lost 5 bases, leaving 17 bases of the junction unmatched. This CDR3 region has 18 residues. Germline-derived CDR1 and CDR2 are MNHEY and SMNVEV (reference sequence). The CDR3: CASSRMMTGTGIIGELFF. The CDR3 nucleotides read TGTGCCAGCAGTCGAATGATGACCGGGACAGGGATAATCGGGGAGCTGTTTTTT.

On this clone itself: At one end, the junction sequence differs from germline, possibly due to a read error. The chain recombines TRBV5-1 with TRBJ2-3, with 8 bases identical to TRBD1. The CDR3 contains 15 residues. From germline, CDR1 is SGHRS and CDR2 YFSETQ. In nucleotides, the CDR3 is TGCGCCAGCAGCCCGGACGGGACAGGCACAAATACGCAGTATTTT. Its protein is CASSPDGTGTNTQYF.

V usage is TRBV9 and J usage is TRBJ2-2, with TRBD2 matching over 7 bases. J gave up 3 bases and V 0 bases, and 5 bases lay outside the gene matches. The CDR3 loop spans 16 amino acids. The V gene's germline CDR1 is SGDLS and CDR2 YYNGEE. As DNA, the CDR3 is TGTGCCAGCAGCGTAGGAGCGGGGAGTTACACCGGGGAGCTGTTTTTT. Translating gives CASSVGAGSYTGELFF.

The chain combines TRBV28 with TRBJ2-5; D is possibly TRBD1 or TRBD2 (6 bases each). V was shortened by 2 bases and J by 1 base, with 11 bases between the two germline ends. From germline, CDR1 is MDHEN and CDR2 SYDVKM. This CDR3 has 15 amino acids. The CDR3 here is CASSLRTGAQETQYF. CDR3 in DNA: TGTGCCAGCAGTTTAAGGACGGGGGCCCAAGAGACCCAGTACTTC.

As regards this clone: Its ends do not fully match the called genes, so a read error is possible. The rearrangement uses TRBV5-8 and TRBJ2-5, with 7 bases fitting TRBD1. This CDR3 spans 13 amino acids. CDR1 and CDR2 (germline): SGHTS, YDEGEE. The CDR3 loop is CASSWDREDTQYF. The CDR3 DNA sequence: TGTGCCAGCAGTTGGGACAGAGAAGACACCCAGTACTTC.

The chain uses TRBV28 and TRBJ1-4; TRBD1 is a possible D gene (5 bases). CDR1 and CDR2 from the germline V gene are MDHEN and SYDVKM. CDR3 length: 16 amino acids. V lost 5 bases and J 1 base, leaving 14 bases between the germline ends. CDR3 DNA sequence: TGTGCCAGCAGTGAGAACAGGCTGCTAACTAATGAAAAACTGTTTTTT. Translating it yields CASSENRLLTNEKLFF. Based on the CDR3 plus reference TRBV28 and TRBJ1-4, the full variable domain is DVKVTQSSRYLVKRTGEKVFLECVQDMDHENMFWYRQDPGLGLRLIYFSYDVKMKEKGDIPEGYSVSREKKERFSLILESASTNQTSMYLCASSENRLLTNEKLFFGSGTQLSVL.

This sequence joins TRBV10-1 and TRBJ2-4; possibly TRBD2 for D (6 bases). Germline CDR1 and CDR2: WNHNN and SYGVQD (reference sequence). The CDR3 is 21 amino acids. With 3 bases removed from V and 0 bases from J, the gap between germline ends came to 27 bases. The CDR3 loop is CASSEAGRCPHRGLAKNIQYF. The CDR3 DNA reads as TGCGCCAGCAGTGAAGCAGGGCGTTGTCCTCATAGGGGACTAGCCAAAAACATTCAGTACTTC.